This T cell receptor beta chain was identified in a study of early T cells in non-severe SARS-CoV-2 infection. TCRdb recomputed calls from the 5' RACE reads with MiXCR, one row per CDR3 protein. The profile shows tens of thousands of distinct CDR3 sequences, around an eighth of them singletons. Trimming pared 0 bases from V and 2 bases from J, leaving 7 bases between. CDR3 length equals 15 residues. The germline CDR1 and CDR2 sequences are LGHNA and YSLEER. This sequence was found in an adult who was a healthcare worker with PCR-confirmed SARS-CoV-2 infection or an uninfected control (not recorded which). V usage is TRBV4-3 and J usage is TRBJ1-4; D is undetermined. The specimen sequenced was whole blood. This CDR3 reads CASSQEARTNEKLFF. The CDR3 bases are TGCGCCAGCAGCCAAGAGGCACGGACTAATGAAAAACTGTTTTTT.